These T cell receptor beta chains were read from a single sample in a study of glioma-infiltrating T cells. TCRdb called the multiplex PCR reads again in MiXCR, with one record for every CDR3 protein. This table holds roughly 16,000 distinct CDR3 sequences, 58% found once. Sequencing was carried out using glioma tissue, nonneoplastic brain tissue, or PBMCs (not recorded which). Receptors originate from a human donor with low-grade glioma or glioblastoma, undergoing nonglioma brain surgery, or in good health (not recorded which). CDR3s leave out the opening cysteine and the closing phenylalanine or tryptophan. Each record gives: clone size, V gene, J gene, CDR3 protein. Where a row states a size, it is once, few, many or the class of an expanded clone; other rows omit it.

once	TRBV4-1	TRBJ1-1	ASSQMGGNTEAF
NA	TRBV18	TRBJ1-5	ASSPGQYSNQPQH
medium-sized	TRBV5-1	TRBJ1-5	ASSLTGAYNQPQH
NA	TRBV2	TRBJ2-1	ASRFTGSSYNEQF
hyperexpanded	TRBV7-2	TRBJ1-2	ASSLQGIYGYT
NA	TRBV20-1	TRBJ2-7	SARLAGNYEQS
few	TRBV6-1	TRBJ2-1	ASSLKGGAHEQF
NA	TRBV5-4	TRBJ2-1	ASSRKVDEQF
NA	TRBV28	TRBJ1-5	ASNVDSLRRLNQPQH
NA	TRBV6-1	TRBJ2-1	ASREAGTSGSPR
NA	TRBV7-2	TRBJ1-5	ASSLGDQPQH
NA	TRBV20-1	TRBJ2-7	SARTVSYEQY
NA	TRBV7-2	TRBJ1-1	ASSQDVGARNTEAF
NA	TRBV6-1	TRBJ1-1	ASSDPGLPMNTKAF
medium-sized	TRBV28	TRBJ2-1	ASSLDRSRPEF
few	TRBV6-1	TRBJ1-2	ASSLTGGYNYGYT
NA	TRBV6-6	TRBJ2-5	ASSGMGEETQY
NA	TRBV7-9	TRBJ2-4	ASSLAEKIQY
NA	TRBV5-5	TRBJ2-7	ASSLQENEQY
NA	TRBV20-1	TRBJ2-1	SSGTSAYNEQF
NA	TRBV6-6	TRBJ1-5	ASSHVRGSQPQH
few	TRBV6-2/TRBV6-3	TRBJ1-5	VSSYSSGLGNQPQH
NA	TRBV24-1	TRBJ1-1	ATRWTGGNTEAF
NA	TRBV28	TRBJ1-6	ASNPLTGVYNSPLH
NA	TRBV27	TRBJ1-1	ASSLFGGDTEAF
NA	TRBV18	TRBJ1-1	ASSPGQGASNTEAF
NA	TRBV28	TRBJ1-6	ASSLGSSYNSPLH
NA	TRBV29-1	TRBJ1-4	SVGESDEKLF
many	TRBV7-9	TRBJ1-3	ASTRVDVSSGNTIY
few	TRBV27	TRBJ1-1	ASSRGEGTEAF
NA	TRBV28	TRBJ1-2	ASSLVRANYGYT
NA	TRBV3-1	TRBJ2-2	ASSQGAGDGELF
NA	TRBV15	TRBJ2-5	ATSTLKVGAQETQY
few	TRBV28	TRBJ1-1	ASSYGGETEAF
NA	TRBV5-4	TRBJ1-2	VSSRRDRENYGYT
NA	TRBV18	TRBJ1-6	ASLPSGPINSPLH
NA	TRBV20-1	TRBJ2-1	SARARDWYNEQF